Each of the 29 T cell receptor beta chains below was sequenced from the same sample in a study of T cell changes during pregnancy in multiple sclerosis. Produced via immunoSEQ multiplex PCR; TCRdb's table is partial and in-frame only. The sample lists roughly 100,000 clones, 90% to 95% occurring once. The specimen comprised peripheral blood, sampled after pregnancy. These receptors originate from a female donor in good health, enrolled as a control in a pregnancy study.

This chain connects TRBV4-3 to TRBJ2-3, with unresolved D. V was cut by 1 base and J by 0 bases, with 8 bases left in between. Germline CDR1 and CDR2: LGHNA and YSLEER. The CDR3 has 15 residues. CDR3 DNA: TGCGCCAGCAGCCAAGGTATTACTAGCACAGATACGCAGTATTTT. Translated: CASSQGITSTDTQYF.

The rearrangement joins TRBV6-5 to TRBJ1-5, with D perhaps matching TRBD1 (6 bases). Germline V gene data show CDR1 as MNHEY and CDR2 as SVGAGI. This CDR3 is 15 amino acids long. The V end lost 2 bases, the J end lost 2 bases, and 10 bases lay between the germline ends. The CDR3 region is CASSYRRGGNQPQHF. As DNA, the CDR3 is TGTGCCAGCAGTTACCGCAGGGGAGGCAATCAGCCCCAGCATTTT.

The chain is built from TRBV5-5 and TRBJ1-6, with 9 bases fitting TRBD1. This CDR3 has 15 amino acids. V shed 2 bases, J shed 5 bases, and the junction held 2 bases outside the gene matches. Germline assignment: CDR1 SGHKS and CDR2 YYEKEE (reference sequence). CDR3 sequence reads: CASSFWTGDNSPLHF. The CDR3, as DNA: TGTGCCAGCAGCTTCTGGACAGGGGATAATTCACCCCTCCACTTT.

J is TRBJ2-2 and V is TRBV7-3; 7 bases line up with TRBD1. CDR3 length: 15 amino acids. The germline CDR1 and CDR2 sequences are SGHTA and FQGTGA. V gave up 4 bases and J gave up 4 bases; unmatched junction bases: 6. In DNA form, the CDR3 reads TGTGCCAGCAGCTCAATACAGGGGACCACCGGGGAGCTGTTTTTT. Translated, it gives CASSSIQGTTGELFF.

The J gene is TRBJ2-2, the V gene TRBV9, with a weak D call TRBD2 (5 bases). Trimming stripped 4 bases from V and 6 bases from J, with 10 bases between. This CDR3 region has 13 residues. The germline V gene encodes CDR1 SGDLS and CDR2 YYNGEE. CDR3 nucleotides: TGTGCCAGCAGCCCATTGGAGGCCGGGGAGCTGTTTTTT. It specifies CASSPLEAGELFF.

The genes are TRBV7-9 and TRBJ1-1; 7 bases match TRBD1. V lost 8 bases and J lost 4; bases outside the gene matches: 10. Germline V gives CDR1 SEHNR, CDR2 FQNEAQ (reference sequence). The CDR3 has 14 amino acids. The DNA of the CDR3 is TGTGCCAGCCCGGAAAAGGGGGCCGGCACTGAAGCTTTCTTT. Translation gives CASPEKGAGTEAFF.

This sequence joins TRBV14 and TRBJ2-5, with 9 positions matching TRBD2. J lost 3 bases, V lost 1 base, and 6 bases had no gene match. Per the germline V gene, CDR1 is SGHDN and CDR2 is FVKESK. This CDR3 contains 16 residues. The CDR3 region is CASSQVLAGTKETQYF. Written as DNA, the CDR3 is TGTGCCAGCAGCCAAGTCCTAGCGGGGACCAAAGAGACCCAGTACTTC.

DNA of the CDR3: TGTGCCAGCAGCTGGGCCTTTAGCACAGATACGCAGTATTTT. This translates into CASSWAFSTDTQYF. V is TRBV7-9 and J is TRBJ2-3; D gene unclear. Deletions cut 4 bases from V and 0 bases from J, with 8 bases between. This CDR3 has 14 amino acids. Germline V lookup: CDR1 SEHNR, CDR2 FQNEAQ (reference sequence).

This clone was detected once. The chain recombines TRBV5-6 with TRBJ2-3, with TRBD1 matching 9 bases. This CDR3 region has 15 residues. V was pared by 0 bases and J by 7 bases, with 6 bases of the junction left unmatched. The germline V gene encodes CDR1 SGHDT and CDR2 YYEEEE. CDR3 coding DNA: TGTGCCAGCAGCTTGGAGGGACAGGGTCACTATACGCAGTATTTT. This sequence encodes CASSLEGQGHYTQYF.

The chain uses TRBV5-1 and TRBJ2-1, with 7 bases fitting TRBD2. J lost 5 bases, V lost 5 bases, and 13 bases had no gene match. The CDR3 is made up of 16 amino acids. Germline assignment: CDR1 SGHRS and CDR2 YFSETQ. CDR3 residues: CASRGTRGTSDNEQFF. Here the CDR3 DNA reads TGCGCCAGCAGGGGGACGCGGGGGACCTCAGACAATGAGCAGTTCTTC.

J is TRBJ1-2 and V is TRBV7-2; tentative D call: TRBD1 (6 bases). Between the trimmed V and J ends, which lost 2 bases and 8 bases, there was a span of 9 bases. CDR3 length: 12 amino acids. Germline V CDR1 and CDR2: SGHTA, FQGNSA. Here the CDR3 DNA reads TGTGCCAGCAGCTTATTGGGGGCAGGCTACACCTTC. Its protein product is CASSLLGAGYTF.

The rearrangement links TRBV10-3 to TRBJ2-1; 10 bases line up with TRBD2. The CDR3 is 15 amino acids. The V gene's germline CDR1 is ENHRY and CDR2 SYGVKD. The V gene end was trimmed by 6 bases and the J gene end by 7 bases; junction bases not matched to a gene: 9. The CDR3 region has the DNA TGTGCCATCAGCCTTGGACTAGCGGTGGAAAATGAGCAGTTCTTC. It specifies CAISLGLAVENEQFF.

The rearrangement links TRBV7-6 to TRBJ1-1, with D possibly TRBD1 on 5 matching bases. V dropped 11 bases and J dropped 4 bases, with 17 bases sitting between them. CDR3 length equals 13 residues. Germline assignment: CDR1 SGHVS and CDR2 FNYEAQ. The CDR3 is CACARGGGTEAFF. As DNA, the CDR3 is TGTGCCTGTGCCCGGGGGGGAGGCACTGAAGCTTTCTTT.

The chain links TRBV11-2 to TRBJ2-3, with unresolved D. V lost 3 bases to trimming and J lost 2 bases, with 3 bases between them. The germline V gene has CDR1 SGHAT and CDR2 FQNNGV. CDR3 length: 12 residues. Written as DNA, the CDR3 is TGTGCCAGCAGCTTCAACACAGATACGCAGTATTTT. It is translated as CASSFNTDTQYF.

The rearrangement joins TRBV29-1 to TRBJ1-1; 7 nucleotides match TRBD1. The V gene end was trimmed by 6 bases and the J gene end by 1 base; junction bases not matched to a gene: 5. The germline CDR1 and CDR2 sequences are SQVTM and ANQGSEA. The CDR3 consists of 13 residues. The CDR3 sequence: CSVRQGRNTEAFF. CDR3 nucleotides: TGCAGCGTCCGACAGGGTCGGAACACTGAAGCTTTCTTT.

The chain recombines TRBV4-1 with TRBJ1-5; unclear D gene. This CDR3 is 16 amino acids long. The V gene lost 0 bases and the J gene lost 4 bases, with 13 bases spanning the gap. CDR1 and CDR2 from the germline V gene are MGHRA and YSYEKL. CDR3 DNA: TGCGCCAGCAGCCAAGATCCGGGCAGGACTAATCAGCCCCAGCATTTT. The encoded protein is CASSQDPGRTNQPQHF.

The CDR3 region is CASSLLRSDTEAFF. The CDR3 region has the DNA TGTGCCAGCTCACTCCTCCGCAGCGACACTGAAGCTTTCTTT. V is TRBV18 and J is TRBJ1-1, with D unresolved. Trimming cost V 4 bases and J 3 bases, with 12 bases left between them. This CDR3 comprises 14 residues. CDR1 is KGHSH and CDR2 is LQKENI in the germline V gene.

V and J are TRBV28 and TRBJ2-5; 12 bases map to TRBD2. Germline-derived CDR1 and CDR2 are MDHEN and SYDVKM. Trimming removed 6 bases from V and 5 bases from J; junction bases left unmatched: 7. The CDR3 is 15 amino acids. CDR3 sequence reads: CASSYLAGGQETQYF. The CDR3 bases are TGTGCCAGCAGCTATCTAGCGGGGGGGCAGGAGACCCAGTACTTC.

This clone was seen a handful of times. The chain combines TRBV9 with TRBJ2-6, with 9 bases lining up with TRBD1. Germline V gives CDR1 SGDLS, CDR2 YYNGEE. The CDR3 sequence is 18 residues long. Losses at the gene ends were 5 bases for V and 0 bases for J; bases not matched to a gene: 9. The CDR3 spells CASSFGDRVLSGANVLTF. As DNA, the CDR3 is TGTGCCAGCAGTTTTGGGGACAGGGTCCTCTCTGGGGCCAACGTCCTGACTTTC.

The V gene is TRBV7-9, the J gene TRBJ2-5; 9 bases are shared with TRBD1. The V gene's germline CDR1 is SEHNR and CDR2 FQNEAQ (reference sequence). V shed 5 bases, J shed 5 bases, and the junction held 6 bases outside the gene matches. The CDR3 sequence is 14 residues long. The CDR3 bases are TGTGCCAGCAGCCCCGACAGGGGGTGGGAGACCCAGTACTTC. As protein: CASSPDRGWETQYF.

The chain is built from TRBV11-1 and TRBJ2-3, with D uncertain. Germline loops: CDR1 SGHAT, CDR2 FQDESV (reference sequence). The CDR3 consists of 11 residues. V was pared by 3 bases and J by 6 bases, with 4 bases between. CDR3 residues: CASSLRDTQYF. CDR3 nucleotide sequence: TGTGCCAGCAGCTTGCGGGATACGCAGTATTTT.

The CDR3 protein is CASSFQFSNTEAFF. The DNA for the CDR3 is TGTGCCAGCAGCTTTCAGTTTTCGAACACTGAAGCTTTCTTT. The chain joins TRBV11-2 to TRBJ1-1, with D uncertain. Germline V gene data show CDR1 as SGHAT and CDR2 as FQNNGV. The germline V and J ends were trimmed by 3 bases and 1 base, with 9 bases remaining between them. This CDR3 has 14 amino acids.

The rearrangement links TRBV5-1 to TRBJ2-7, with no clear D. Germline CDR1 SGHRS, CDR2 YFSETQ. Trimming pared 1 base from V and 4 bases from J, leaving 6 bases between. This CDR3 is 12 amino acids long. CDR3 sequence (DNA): TGCGCCAGCAGCTTGTACGGGTACGAGCAGTACTTC. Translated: CASSLYGYEQYF.

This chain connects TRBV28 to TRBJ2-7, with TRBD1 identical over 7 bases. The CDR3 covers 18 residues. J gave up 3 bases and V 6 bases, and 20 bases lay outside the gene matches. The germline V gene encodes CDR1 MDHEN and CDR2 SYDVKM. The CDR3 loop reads CASSLGRTRRDRSYEQYF. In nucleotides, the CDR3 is TGTGCCAGCAGCCTAGGACGTACGCGCAGGGACAGAAGCTACGAGCAGTACTTC.

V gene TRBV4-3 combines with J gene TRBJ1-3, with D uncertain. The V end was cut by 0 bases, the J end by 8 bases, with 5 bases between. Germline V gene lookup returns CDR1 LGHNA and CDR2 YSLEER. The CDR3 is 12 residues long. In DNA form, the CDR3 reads TGCGCCAGCAGCCAAGATAGAGACACCATATATTTT. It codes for CASSQDRDTIYF.

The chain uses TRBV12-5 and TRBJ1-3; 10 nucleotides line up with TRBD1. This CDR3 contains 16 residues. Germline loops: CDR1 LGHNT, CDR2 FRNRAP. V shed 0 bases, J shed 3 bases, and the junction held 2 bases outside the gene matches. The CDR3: CASGLVGTGDGNTIYF. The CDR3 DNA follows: TGTGCTAGTGGTTTGGTAGGGACAGGGGATGGAAACACCATATATTTT.

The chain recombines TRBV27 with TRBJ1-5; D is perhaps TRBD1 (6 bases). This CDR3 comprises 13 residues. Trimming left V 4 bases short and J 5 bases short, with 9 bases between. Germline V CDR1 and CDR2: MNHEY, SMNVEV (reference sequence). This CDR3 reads CASSWGRDQPQHF. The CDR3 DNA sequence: TGTGCCAGCAGTTGGGGGCGCGATCAGCCCCAGCATTTT.

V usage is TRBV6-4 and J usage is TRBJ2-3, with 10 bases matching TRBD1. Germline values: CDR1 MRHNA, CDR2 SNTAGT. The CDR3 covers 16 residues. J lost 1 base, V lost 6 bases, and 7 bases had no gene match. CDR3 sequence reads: CASSLTGGGGTDTQYF. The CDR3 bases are TGTGCCAGCAGCTTGACAGGGGGCGGGGGCACAGATACGCAGTATTTT.

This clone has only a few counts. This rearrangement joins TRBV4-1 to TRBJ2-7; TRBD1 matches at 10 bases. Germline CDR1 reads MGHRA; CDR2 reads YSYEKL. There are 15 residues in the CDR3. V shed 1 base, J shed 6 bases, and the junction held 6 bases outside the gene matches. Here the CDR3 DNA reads TGCGCCAGCAGCCAAGCAGGGACAGGGGTAACCGAGCAGTACTTC. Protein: CASSQAGTGVTEQYF.